This entry is about one T cell receptor beta chain. These data come from a study of cytomegalovirus exposure and HLA in healthy donors. 13 Jbeta primers and 60 Vbeta primers were used for the PCR. The data were produced by immunoSEQ multiplex PCR, yet TCRdb's version contains in-frame clones alone and is incomplete. The sample contains fewer than 150,000 clones, about 80% of which appear only once. The CDR3 is made up of 15 amino acids. Germline CDR1 SGHTS, CDR2 YDEGEE. Trimming stripped 3 bases from V and 4 bases from J, with 16 bases between. Material: PBMCs. The chain has TRBV5-8 and TRBJ1-1; D is unresolved. The sequence derives from a male donor in good health and CMV-seronegative. CDR3 sequence reads: CASSSPRRGGTEAFF. CDR3 nucleotide sequence: TGTGCCAGCAGCTCCCCACGACGGGGAGGCACTGAAGCTTTCTTT. The whole variable domain, remainder taken from reference TRBV5-8 and TRBJ1-1, is EAGVTQSPTHLIKTRGQQATLRCSPISGHTSVYWYQQALGLGLQFLLWYDEGEERNRGNFPPRFSGRQFPNYSSELNVNALELEDSALYLCASSSPRRGGTEAFFGQGTRLTVV.